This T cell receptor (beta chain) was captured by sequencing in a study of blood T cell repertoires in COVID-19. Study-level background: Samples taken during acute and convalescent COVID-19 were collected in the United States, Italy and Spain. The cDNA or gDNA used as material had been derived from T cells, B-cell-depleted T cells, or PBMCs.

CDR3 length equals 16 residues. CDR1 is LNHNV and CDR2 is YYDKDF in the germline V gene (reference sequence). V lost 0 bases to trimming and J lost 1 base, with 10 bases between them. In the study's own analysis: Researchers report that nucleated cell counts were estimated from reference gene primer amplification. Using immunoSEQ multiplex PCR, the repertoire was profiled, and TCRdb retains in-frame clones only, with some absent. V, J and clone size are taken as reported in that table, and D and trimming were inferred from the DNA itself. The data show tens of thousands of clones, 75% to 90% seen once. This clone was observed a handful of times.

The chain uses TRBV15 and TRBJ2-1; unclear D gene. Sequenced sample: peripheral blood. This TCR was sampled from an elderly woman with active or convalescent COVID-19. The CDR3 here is CATSRDLTASYNEQFF. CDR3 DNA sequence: TGTGCCACCAGCAGAGATCTTACTGCATCCTACAATGAGCAGTTCTTC.